The rows below give T cell receptor beta chains drawn from one sample of a study of blood T cell repertoires in COVID-19. Some clones are missing from TCRdb's copy, which holds only in-frame ones; the method was immunoSEQ multiplex PCR. The data show a few hundred thousand clones, roughly 86% seen once. The specimen sequenced was peripheral blood. Receptor source: a woman aged 25 to 39 with COVID-19, enrolled during active disease. The CDR3 runs from the conserved cysteine through the conserved F or W. The order of the fields is J gene, D gene, V gene, clone size, CDR3 protein, CDR3 DNA. The D gene is left open where the match is weak. Size values are once, few and many counts, or a class for expanded clones, and some rows have none.

>TRBJ1-1|.|TRBV4-2|once
CASSQEGGALNTEAFF
TGTGCCAGCAGCCAAGAAGGGGGGGCCCTGAACACTGAAGCTTTCTTT
>TRBJ2-3|TRBD1|TRBV7-2|.
CASSFRDSPTDTQYF
TGTGCCAGCAGCTTCCGGGACAGTCCTACAGATACGCAGTATTTT
>TRBJ2-1|.|TRBV15|.
CATSRVNNEQFF
TGTGCCACCAGCAGAGTAAACAATGAGCAGTTCTTC
>TRBJ2-2|TRBD1|TRBV6-4|.
CASSTDRGSGELFF
TGTGCCAGCAGCACGGACAGGGGATCCGGGGAGCTGTTTTTT
>TRBJ1-1|.|TRBV5-1|.
CASSLGEYTEAFF
TGCGCCAGCAGCTTGGGCGAGTACACTGAAGCTTTCTTT
>TRBJ2-3|.|TRBV27|.
CASTRRTPGLSDTQYF
TGTGCCAGCACAAGACGGACTCCCGGTCTATCAGATACGCAGTATTTT
>TRBJ2-6|TRBD2|TRBV11-2|.
CASSSRLAGTGANVLTF
TGTGCCAGCAGCTCACGACTAGCGGGGACTGGGGCCAACGTCCTGACTTTC
>TRBJ1-1|.|TRBV5-6|.
CASSFLSGRQNTEAFF
TGTGCCAGCAGCTTTCTTAGCGGACGGCAGAACACTGAAGCTTTCTTT
>TRBJ2-1|TRBD2|TRBV6-2/TRBV6-3|.
CASSSGTSVNEQFF
TGTGCCAGCAGTAGCGGGACTAGCGTCAATGAGCAGTTCTTC
>TRBJ1-4|.|TRBV5-6|once
CASSLALLNEKLFF
TGTGCCAGCAGCTTGGCACTCCTTAATGAAAAACTGTTTTTT
>TRBJ1-4|.|TRBV9|.
CASSLTQINEKLFF
TGTGCCAGCAGCCTGACACAGATCAATGAAAAACTGTTTTTT
>TRBJ2-5|TRBD1|TRBV6-5|.
CASRRQGRETQYF
TGTGCCAGCAGGAGACAGGGTAGGGAGACCCAGTACTTC
>TRBJ2-7|TRBD1|TRBV9|.
CASSTGGLEQYF
TGTGCCAGCAGTACAGGGGGCCTTGAGCAGTACTTC
>TRBJ1-2|.|TRBV15|.
CATSRDAGVGYTF
TGTGCCACCAGCAGAGATGCCGGGGTCGGCTACACCTTC
>TRBJ1-4|TRBD1|TRBV6-5|.
CASSWDRTRSNEKLFF
TGTGCCAGCAGTTGGGACAGGACCCGCTCTAATGAAAAACTGTTTTTT
>TRBJ2-2|TRBD2|TRBV3-1/TRBV3-2|.
CASSPQRGGRTGELFF
TGTGCCAGCAGCCCCCAGCGGGGGGGCCGGACCGGGGAGCTGTTTTTT
>TRBJ1-1|.|TRBV29-1|few
CSVPTGGRPEAFF
TGCAGCGTCCCGACCGGGGGGAGGCCTGAAGCTTTCTTT
>TRBJ1-5|.|TRBV7-6|.
CASSLGWGEGNQPQHF
TGTGCCAGCAGCTTAGGTTGGGGAGAAGGGAATCAGCCCCAGCATTTT
>TRBJ1-2|TRBD1|TRBV12-3/TRBV12-4|.
CASRDREWYGYTF
TGTGCCAGCAGGGACAGGGAATGGTACGGCTACACCTTC
>TRBJ1-5|TRBD1|TRBV19|.
CASCTGVQPQHF
TGTGCCAGCTGTACAGGGGTTCAGCCCCAGCATTTT
>TRBJ1-6|TRBD1|TRBV7-3|.
CASSLGAGGLNSPLHF
TGTGCCAGCAGCCTTGGGGCAGGGGGCCTTAATTCACCCCTCCACTTT
>TRBJ2-3|.|TRBV7-8|.
CASSLGAGSNTDTQYF
TGTGCCAGCAGCTTAGGAGCCGGGTCGAACACAGATACGCAGTATTTT
>TRBJ2-3|.|TRBV10-3|.
CAISAGTNTDTQYF
TGTGCCATCAGTGCCGGGACAAACACAGATACGCAGTATTTT
>TRBJ1-1|.|TRBV5-8|.
CASSFGAGTEAFF
TGTGCCAGCAGCTTTGGGGCAGGGACTGAAGCTTTCTTT
>TRBJ2-2|.|TRBV12-1|.
CASSFARTVAGGHTGELFF
TGTGCCAGCAGCTTTGCCCGCACGGTAGCGGGGGGCCACACCGGGGAGCTGTTTTTT
>TRBJ2-5|TRBD2|TRBV19|.
CASKSAGGLQETQYF
TGTGCCAGTAAATCAGCGGGGGGCCTCCAAGAGACCCAGTACTTC
>TRBJ2-1|TRBD1|TRBV19|.
CASSTGQAPNEQFF
TGTGCCAGTAGTACGGGACAGGCCCCCAATGAGCAGTTCTTC
>TRBJ1-6|TRBD1|TRBV6-4|.
CASSAQTGVSPLHF
TGTGCCAGCAGTGCTCAGACAGGGGTTTCACCCCTCCACTTT
>TRBJ2-4|.|TRBV7-9|.
CASSFSALRSVQYF
TGTGCCAGCAGCTTTAGCGCGTTGAGAAGCGTTCAGTACTTC
>TRBJ2-2|.|TRBV10-1|.
CASSERPAGPGELFF
TGCGCCAGCAGTGAAAGGCCGGCGGGCCCCGGGGAGCTGTTTTTT
>TRBJ1-5|.|TRBV21-1|.
CASSRESNQPQHF
TGTGCCAGCAGCCGGGAGAGCAATCAGCCCCAGCATTTT
>TRBJ1-2|TRBD1|TRBV7-2|.
CASSSDRGNYGYTF
TGTGCCAGCAGCTCGGACAGGGGTAACTATGGCTACACCTTC
>TRBJ1-2|.|TRBV5-1|few
CASSLGAGLYGYTF
TGCGCCAGCAGCTTGGGGGCAGGGCTCTATGGCTACACCTTC
>TRBJ2-3|TRBD1|TRBV19|.
CATQTGQGAYTQYF
TGTGCCACCCAGACGGGACAGGGAGCCTATACGCAGTATTTT
>TRBJ1-6|.|TRBV5-8|.
CASSLEATAIYNSPLHF
TGTGCCAGCAGCTTGGAGGCGACAGCGATTTATAATTCACCCCTCCACTTT
>TRBJ1-4|TRBD1|TRBV4-1|once
CASSHPWDRLKLFF
TGCGCCAGCAGCCACCCTTGGGACAGACTCAAACTGTTTTTT
>TRBJ1-5|.|TRBV5-8|.
CASSRGDYSNQPQHF
TGTGCCAGCAGCAGGGGGGACTATAGCAATCAGCCCCAGCATTTT
>TRBJ2-3|.|TRBV5-1|.
CASSLDGKGTDTQYF
TGCGCCAGCAGCTTAGATGGGAAGGGGACAGATACGCAGTATTTT
>TRBJ2-3|TRBD2|TRBV9|few
CASSARGDGTDTQYF
TGTGCCAGCAGCGCGCGGGGGGACGGCACAGATACGCAGTATTTT
>TRBJ1-6|TRBD1|TRBV19|.
CASRFDRGRDSPLHF
TGTGCCAGTAGATTCGACAGGGGAAGAGATTCACCCCTCCACTTT
>TRBJ2-5|TRBD1|TRBV29-1|.
CSVPGQGEIQETQYF
TGCAGCGTCCCTGGACAGGGAGAGATTCAAGAGACCCAGTACTTC
>TRBJ2-5|.|TRBV7-2|.
CASSLYQQGPETQYF
TGTGCCAGCAGCCTCTACCAACAGGGACCAGAGACCCAGTACTTC
>TRBJ2-3|.|TRBV6-2/TRBV6-3|once
CASSRRRGFHQYF
TGTGCCAGCAGCCGAAGAAGGGGGTTCCATCAGTATTTT
>TRBJ2-5|TRBD2|TRBV2|few
CASSRGTSGQAQYF
TGTGCCAGCAGTCGAGGGACTAGCGGGCAGGCCCAGTACTTC
>TRBJ1-2|.|TRBV19|.
CASRRVPYYGYTF
TGTGCCAGTAGGAGGGTGCCTTACTATGGCTACACCTTC
>TRBJ2-3|.|TRBV5-4|.
CASSFRDWLPDTQYF
TGTGCCAGCAGCTTCCGGGACTGGCTGCCAGATACGCAGTATTTT
>TRBJ1-2|.|TRBV28|few
CASSTGLYGYTF
TGTGCCAGCAGTACGGGTCTCTATGGCTACACCTTC
>TRBJ2-1|TRBD2|TRBV6-2/TRBV6-3|.
CASSTSGGNYNEQFF
TGTGCCAGCAGTACTAGCGGGGGGAATTACAATGAGCAGTTCTTC
>TRBJ2-3|TRBD2|TRBV13|.
CASSLRGGTDTQYF
TGTGCCAGCAGCCTCCGGGGGGGCACAGATACGCAGTATTTT
>TRBJ1-6|.|TRBV6-5|.
CASRGGNSPLHF
TGTGCCAGCCGCGGCGGGAATTCACCCCTCCACTTT
>TRBJ1-2|.|TRBV18|once
CASSDEEGYGYTF
TGTGCCAGCTCAGACGAGGAGGGTTATGGCTACACCTTC
>TRBJ1-1|.|TRBV9|.
CASSVDQNTEAFF
TGTGCCAGCAGCGTAGATCAGAACACTGAAGCTTTCTTT
>TRBJ1-6|TRBD1|TRBV3-1/TRBV3-2|.
CASSLRTGGYNSPLHF
TGTGCCAGCAGCCTGCGGACAGGGGGGTATAATTCACCCCTCCACTTT
>TRBJ2-2|TRBD2|TRBV3-1/TRBV3-2|.
CASSQELLAGAGELFF
TGTGCCAGCAGCCAAGAATTACTAGCGGGTGCCGGGGAGCTGTTTTTT
>TRBJ1-2|.|TRBV10-3|.
CAISESGWRYTF
TGTGCCATCAGTGAGTCGGGCTGGCGTTACACCTTC
>TRBJ1-3|TRBD1|TRBV6-5|.
CASSFDDRAGNTIYF
TGTGCCAGCAGTTTCGACGACAGGGCTGGAAACACCATATATTTT
>TRBJ1-6|TRBD1|TRBV11-2|.
CASSLVRTGHNSPLHF
TGTGCCAGCAGCTTAGTTAGGACAGGGCATAATTCACCCCTCCACTTT
>TRBJ1-1|.|TRBV24-1|.
CATSDDDSSEAFF
TGTGCCACCAGTGATGATGACAGCTCTGAAGCTTTCTTT
>TRBJ2-5|TRBD1|TRBV7-2|.
CASSRGDRAETQYF
TGTGCCAGCAGCCGCGGGGACAGGGCTGAGACCCAGTACTTC
>TRBJ2-6|.|TRBV6-1|few
CASSGTGTESSGANVLTF
TGTGCCAGCAGTGGAACCGGGACTGAGTCCTCTGGGGCCAACGTCCTGACTTTC